This is a list of T cell receptor beta chains from one sample in a study of beta chain features in type 1 diabetes. Assay: immunoSEQ multiplex PCR; the TCRdb copy retains only in-frame clones and omits some. The sample lists some 700,000 clones, 13% occurring once. The specimen sequenced was naive CD4+ T cells from blood. The source of these receptors is a man aged 18-30 years with type 1 diabetes. Each CDR3 is given without its conserved first and last residue. Fields, in order: CDR3 protein, V gene, J gene.

CDR3: ASSRAPGQEAEQY
V: TRBV5-1
J: TRBJ2-7

CDR3: SAEGRGANYGYT
V: TRBV29-1
J: TRBJ1-2

CDR3: ASSPTGQGVETQY
V: TRBV18
J: TRBJ2-5

CDR3: ASSPGSSRGTQETQY
V: TRBV5-4
J: TRBJ2-5

CDR3: ASANANIQY
V: TRBV6-5
J: TRBJ2-4

CDR3: ASRLGRNTEAF
V: TRBV6-4
J: TRBJ1-1

CDR3: ATSRGGTNTGELF
V: TRBV15
J: TRBJ2-2

CDR3: AISDSRLAGEDTQY
V: TRBV10-3
J: TRBJ2-3

CDR3: AGDRYQETQY
V: TRBV30
J: TRBJ2-5

CDR3: ASSQGGVVNEQY
V: TRBV11-2
J: TRBJ2-7

CDR3: ASSQGHASTDTQY
V: TRBV4-1
J: TRBJ2-3

CDR3: ASSFQGAGNEQF
V: TRBV5-1
J: TRBJ2-1

CDR3: ASSVNPGVTDTQY
V: TRBV9
J: TRBJ2-3

CDR3: ASSHGGNTEAF
V: TRBV18
J: TRBJ1-1

CDR3: AWSGARGELF
V: TRBV30
J: TRBJ2-2

CDR3: ASSSPGKSNTGELF
V: TRBV6-5
J: TRBJ2-2

CDR3: AISDRPGEEPQH
V: TRBV10-3
J: TRBJ1-5

CDR3: ASSRLGGNEQF
V: TRBV6-4
J: TRBJ2-1

CDR3: ASSAGTSGSTDTQY
V: TRBV7-8
J: TRBJ2-3

CDR3: ASSPRDNSNTGELF
V: TRBV18
J: TRBJ2-2

CDR3: ASSLGTAGYQETQY
V: TRBV5-1
J: TRBJ2-5

CDR3: ASRAREWGAHNSPLH
V: TRBV7-2
J: TRBJ1-6

CDR3: ASSYDDSRYT
V: TRBV6-5
J: TRBJ1-2

CDR3: ASSFGTENTEAF
V: TRBV7-6
J: TRBJ1-1

CDR3: ASSKGPDSSYNEQF
V: TRBV5-4
J: TRBJ2-1

CDR3: ASSPRGVLSNEQF
V: TRBV7-3
J: TRBJ2-1

CDR3: ASSQGQMSSYNSPLH
V: TRBV4-1
J: TRBJ1-6

CDR3: ASRPRQGANEKLF
V: TRBV7-9
J: TRBJ1-4

CDR3: ASSWGTSDTQY
V: TRBV27
J: TRBJ2-3

CDR3: ASSLEASGGIDTQY
V: TRBV13
J: TRBJ2-3

CDR3: ASSYSPVVGNEQY
V: TRBV6-5
J: TRBJ2-7

CDR3: ASSQGQGDTYERQY
V: TRBV5-6
J: TRBJ2-7

CDR3: SADRAVRAF
V: TRBV20-1
J: TRBJ1-1